This is a list of T cell receptor beta chains from one sample in a study of shared clonotypes between healthy human individuals. Only in-frame clones appear in the TCRdb table, and some are missing; sequencing was by immunoSEQ multiplex PCR. The sample lists about 2.1 million clones, roughly 93% occurring once. The material sequenced was naive CD8+ T cells from PBMCs. The receptors here all came from a man aged 18 to 35 in good health. Some clones in this sample may be carry-over from other donors' samples. Each CDR3 is given with its conserved first and last residue. A D gene is named only where the DNA matches it firmly. Expanded clones are given a class, and other clones once, few, many or no size at all.

v_gene	d_gene	j_gene	abundance	CDR3aa	CDR3nt
TRBV28	NA	TRBJ2-7	NA	CASGRSLPRSPLGGQYF	TGTGCCAGTGGTCGGTCTCTCCCCAGAAGCCCCCTAGGAGGGCAGTACTTC
TRBV6-1	TRBD1	TRBJ2-7	NA	CASTLDRGNEQYF	TGTGCCAGCACCCTGGACAGGGGGAACGAGCAGTACTTC
TRBV5-1	TRBD1	TRBJ1-2	once	CASSTHLRDRVSGWRGYTF	TGCGCCAGCAGCACCCACCTCCGGGACAGGGTATCAGGTTGGAGGGGCTACACCTTC
TRBV10-3	TRBD1	TRBJ1-2	NA	CAMTVTGGDGYTF	TGTGCCATGACGGTAACAGGGGGCGATGGCTACACCTTC
TRBV2	TRBD1	TRBJ1-5	few	CAFRGRSNQPQHF	TGTGCCTTCAGGGGGAGGAGCAATCAGCCCCAGCATTTT
TRBV5-5	TRBD1	TRBJ1-4	NA	CASSYGQGEKLFF	TGTGCCAGCAGCTACGGACAGGGCGAAAAACTGTTTTTT
TRBV10-2	NA	TRBJ1-1	NA	CASSDGGFEAFF	TGCGCCAGCAGTGACGGGGGTTTTGAAGCTTTCTTT
TRBV6-5	NA	TRBJ1-2	NA	CASRDGAYGYTF	TGTGCCAGCAGGGACGGGGCCTATGGCTACACCTTC
TRBV27	TRBD2	TRBJ2-1	NA	CASTFLGRGDNEQFF	TGTGCCAGCACGTTTCTAGGGCGGGGGGACAATGAGCAGTTCTTC
TRBV4-3	TRBD2	TRBJ2-1	NA	CASSIGLAGAPGEQFF	TGCGCCAGCAGCATCGGACTAGCGGGAGCCCCCGGGGAGCAGTTCTTC
TRBV27	NA	TRBJ2-2	once	CASSYTGWTGELFF	TGTGCCAGCAGTTACACGGGTTGGACCGGGGAGCTGTTTTTT
TRBV27	TRBD2	TRBJ2-7	NA	CASTLRGSGGYEQYF	TGTGCCAGCACCCTCAGGGGTAGCGGGGGCTACGAGCAGTACTTC
TRBV9	NA	TRBJ2-3	NA	CASSAGTHAIPDTQYF	TGTGCCAGCAGCGCCGGGACTCACGCAATCCCAGATACGCAGTATTTT
TRBV10-2	NA	TRBJ2-1	NA	CASSPDGPYNEQFF	TGCGCCAGCAGTCCCGACGGCCCTTACAATGAGCAGTTCTTC
TRBV5-6	NA	TRBJ2-7	NA	CASSSGDNYEQYF	TGTGCCAGCAGCTCAGGGGATAACTACGAGCAGTACTTC
TRBV29-1	TRBD1	TRBJ1-1	few	CSAVGQGPTEAFF	TGCAGCGCTGTGGGACAGGGCCCTACTGAAGCTTTCTTT
TRBV13	NA	TRBJ2-2	NA	CASSIRGGELFF	TGTGCCAGCAGCATTAGAGGCGGGGAGCTGTTTTTT
TRBV6-1	NA	TRBJ2-5	NA	CASSELVRETQYF	TGTGCCAGCAGTGAATTAGTTAGGGAGACCCAGTACTTC
TRBV6-5	NA	TRBJ2-4	NA	CASSLSVDLAKNIQYF	TGTGCCAGCAGTTTATCCGTTGATCTAGCCAAAAACATTCAGTACTTC
TRBV5-1	NA	TRBJ2-7	NA	CASSPTGTGEQYF	TGCGCCAGCAGCCCTACAGGGACGGGGGAGCAGTACTTC
TRBV7-8	TRBD1	TRBJ1-3	NA	CASSPSPGTARNTIYF	TGTGCCAGCAGCCCGAGCCCGGGGACAGCCCGAAACACCATATATTTT
TRBV27	NA	TRBJ1-4	NA	CASSFGVAPHNEKLFF	TGTGCCAGCAGTTTTGGAGTCGCTCCTCATAATGAAAAACTGTTTTTT
TRBV11-3	TRBD2	TRBJ2-3	NA	CASSFKTSGTDTQYF	TGTGCCAGCAGCTTCAAGACTAGCGGCACAGATACGCAGTATTTT
TRBV29-1	TRBD1	TRBJ1-1	NA	CSVEDPDRGAWLREAFF	TGCAGCGTTGAAGATCCGGACAGGGGCGCTTGGTTAAGGGAAGCTTTCTTT
TRBV28	NA	TRBJ2-7	NA	CAAGQSRGWEQYF	TGTGCAGCGGGCCAGAGCCGGGGGTGGGAGCAGTACTTC
TRBV27	TRBD2	TRBJ2-7	NA	CASMDPGTSGWGRSINYEQYF	TGTGCCAGCATGGATCCCGGGACTAGCGGTTGGGGGCGATCGATCAACTACGAGCAGTACTTC
TRBV29-1	TRBD1	TRBJ2-7	NA	CSVWDSTYEQYF	TGCAGCGTTTGGGACAGTACCTACGAGCAGTACTTC
TRBV19	TRBD2	TRBJ2-7	NA	CASSIGLAGPSDEQYF	TGTGCCAGTAGTATCGGCCTAGCGGGACCCTCGGACGAGCAGTACTTC
TRBV11-2	NA	TRBJ2-7	NA	CASSLAGKGYEQYF	TGTGCCAGCAGCTTAGCAGGGAAGGGTTACGAGCAGTACTTC
TRBV5-1	NA	TRBJ2-5	NA	CASTWTSGDQETQYF	TGCGCCAGCACCTGGACCTCTGGGGACCAAGAGACCCAGTACTTC
TRBV25-1	NA	TRBJ1-4	once	CASSAPGGGEKLFF	TGTGCCAGCAGTGCACCGGGGGGTGGTGAAAAACTGTTTTTT
TRBV28	NA	TRBJ2-7	NA	CASRSGSYEQYF	TGTGCCAGCAGGTCAGGGAGCTACGAGCAGTACTTC
TRBV19	NA	TRBJ2-1	NA	CASKLGAYNEQFF	TGTGCCAGCAAATTGGGAGCCTACAATGAGCAGTTCTTC
TRBV5-1	TRBD1	TRBJ2-7	NA	CASSQGTGLYEQYF	TGCGCCAGCAGCCAAGGGACAGGGCTCTACGAGCAGTACTTC
TRBV18	NA	TRBJ1-3	NA	CASSVQPPGNTIYF	TGTGCCAGCTCGGTACAGCCACCTGGAAACACCATATATTTT
TRBV5-6	NA	TRBJ2-7	NA	CASSFGGSFYEQYF	TGTGCCAGCAGCTTTGGCGGATCCTTTTACGAGCAGTACTTC
TRBV15	NA	TRBJ2-1	NA	CATSRISGEWDNEQFF	TGTGCCACCAGCAGAATCTCAGGTGAATGGGACAATGAGCAGTTCTTC
TRBV2	TRBD1	TRBJ2-7	NA	CASSGTGTGGAGYPYEQYF	TGTGCCAGCAGTGGTACCGGGACAGGGGGCGCCGGGTACCCCTACGAGCAGTACTTC
TRBV19	NA	TRBJ1-1	NA	CATKRLDTEAFF	TGTGCCACCAAAAGGTTGGACACTGAAGCTTTCTTT
TRBV7-9	NA	TRBJ2-1	few	CASSFGNEQFF	TGTGCCAGCAGCTTTGGGAATGAGCAGTTCTTC
TRBV6-1	TRBD1	TRBJ2-7	NA	CASSDRDRAHEQYF	TGTGCCAGCAGTGACCGGGACAGGGCCCACGAGCAGTACTTC
TRBV7-3	TRBD2	TRBJ2-5	NA	CASSPGLAPQETQYF	TGTGCCAGCAGCCCAGGACTAGCGCCCCAAGAGACCCAGTACTTC
TRBV9	NA	TRBJ2-5	once	CASSPLATQETQYF	TGTGCCAGCAGCCCGCTAGCGACCCAAGAGACCCAGTACTTC
TRBV10-1	TRBD1	TRBJ2-2	NA	CASSAVPDRVGHNTGELFF	TGCGCCAGCAGTGCCGTGCCGGACAGGGTAGGGCATAACACCGGGGAGCTGTTTTTT
TRBV4-1	NA	TRBJ1-2	NA	CASSQGEGLANYGYTF	TGCGCCAGCAGCCAAGGTGAAGGGTTAGCTAACTATGGCTACACCTTC
TRBV7-9	NA	TRBJ1-1	NA	CASSLNSRGTEAFF	TGTGCCAGCAGCCTTAATAGTCGGGGAACTGAAGCTTTCTTT